This T cell receptor beta chain emerged from a study of blood T cell repertoires in COVID-19. Study-level background: The study drew acute and convalescent COVID-19 samples from the United States, Italy and Spain.

The V segment lost 0 bases and the J segment 3 bases; nucleotides outside the gene matches: 2. The CDR3 runs to 15 residues. In germline, CDR1 is MNHEY, CDR2 SVGAGI. Sequenced by immunoSEQ multiplex PCR; TCRdb stores in-frame clones only, minus some. The table includes about 200,000 clones, roughly 85% detected once. The sample was peripheral blood. The rearrangement joins TRBV6-5 to TRBJ2-7, with 10 nucleotides matching TRBD2. The origin of this receptor is a man aged 55 to 70 with acute or convalescent COVID-19. The CDR3 bases are TGTGCCAGCAGTTACTCGCCTAGCGGGGGCTACGAGCAGTACTTC. It codes for CASSYSPSGGYEQYF.